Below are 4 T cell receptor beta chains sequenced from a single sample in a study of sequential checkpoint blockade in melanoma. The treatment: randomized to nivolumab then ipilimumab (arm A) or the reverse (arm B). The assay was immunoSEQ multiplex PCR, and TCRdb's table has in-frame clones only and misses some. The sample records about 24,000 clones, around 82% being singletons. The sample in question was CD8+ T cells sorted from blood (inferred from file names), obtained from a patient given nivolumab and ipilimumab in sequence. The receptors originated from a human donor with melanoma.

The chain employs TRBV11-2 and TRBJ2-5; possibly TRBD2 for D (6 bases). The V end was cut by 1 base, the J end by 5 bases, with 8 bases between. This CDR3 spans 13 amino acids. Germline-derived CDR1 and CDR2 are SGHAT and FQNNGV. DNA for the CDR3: TGTGCCAGCAGCTTAGGGCGGGACGAGACCCAGTACTTC. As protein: CASSLGRDETQYF.

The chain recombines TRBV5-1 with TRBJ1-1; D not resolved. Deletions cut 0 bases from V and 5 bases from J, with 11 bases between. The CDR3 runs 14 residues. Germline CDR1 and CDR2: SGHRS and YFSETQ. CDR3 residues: CASSLVVAGTEAFF. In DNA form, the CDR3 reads TGCGCCAGCAGCTTGGTGGTGGCGGGAACTGAAGCTTTCTTT.

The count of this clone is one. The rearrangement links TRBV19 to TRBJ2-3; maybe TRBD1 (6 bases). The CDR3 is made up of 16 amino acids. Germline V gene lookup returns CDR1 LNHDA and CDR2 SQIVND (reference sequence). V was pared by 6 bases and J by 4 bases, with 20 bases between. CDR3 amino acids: CASSPLGQPAADTQYF. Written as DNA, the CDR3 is TGTGCCAGTAGCCCTCTCGGACAGCCGGCGGCAGATACGCAGTATTTT.

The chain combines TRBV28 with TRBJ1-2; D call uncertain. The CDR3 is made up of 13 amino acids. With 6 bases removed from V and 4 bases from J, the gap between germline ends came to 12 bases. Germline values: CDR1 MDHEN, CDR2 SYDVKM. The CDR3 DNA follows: TGTGCCAGCAGCCAAGACAACTTCTATGGCTACACCTTC. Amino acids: CASSQDNFYGYTF.